This T cell receptor (beta chain) was profiled in a study of CD8+CD57+ T cells in acquired aplastic anemia. From germline, CDR1 is SGHAT and CDR2 FQNNGV. The length of the CDR3 is 14 residues. Deletions cut 3 bases from V and 4 bases from J, with 11 bases between. The template for TCR beta VDJ and CDR3 sequence profiling was genomic DNA. TCRdb independently ran MiXCR on the reads; one entry per CDR3 protein. The sample comprises tens of thousands of distinct CDR3 sequences, 40% to 50% of which are singletons, and around 63% rests with the top ten. Sequenced: sorted CD4+, CD8+, or CD8+CD57+ T cells (not recorded which) from PBMCs. The chain has TRBV11-2 and TRBJ2-3; no reliable D call. The TCR comes from a human donor in good health, serving as a control. Written as DNA, the CDR3 is TGTGCCAGCAGCTTTTGGGGTGCTGCAGATACGCAGTATTTT. As protein: CASSFWGAADTQYF.